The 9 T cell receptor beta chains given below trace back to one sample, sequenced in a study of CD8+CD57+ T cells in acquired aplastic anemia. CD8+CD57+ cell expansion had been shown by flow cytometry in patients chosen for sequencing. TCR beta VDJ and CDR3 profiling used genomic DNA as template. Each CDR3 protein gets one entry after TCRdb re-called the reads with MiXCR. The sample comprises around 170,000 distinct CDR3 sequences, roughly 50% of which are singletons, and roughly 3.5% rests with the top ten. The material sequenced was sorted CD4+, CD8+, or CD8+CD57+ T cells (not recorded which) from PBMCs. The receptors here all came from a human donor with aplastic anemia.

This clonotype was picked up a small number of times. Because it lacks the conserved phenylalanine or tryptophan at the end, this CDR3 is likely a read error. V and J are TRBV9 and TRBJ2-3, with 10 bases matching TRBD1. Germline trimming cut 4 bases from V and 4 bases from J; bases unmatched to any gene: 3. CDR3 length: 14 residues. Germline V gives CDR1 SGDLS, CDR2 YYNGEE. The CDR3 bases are TGTGCCAGCAGCTGGACAGGGGGTGCAGATACGCAGTATTCT. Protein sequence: CASSWTGGADTQYS.

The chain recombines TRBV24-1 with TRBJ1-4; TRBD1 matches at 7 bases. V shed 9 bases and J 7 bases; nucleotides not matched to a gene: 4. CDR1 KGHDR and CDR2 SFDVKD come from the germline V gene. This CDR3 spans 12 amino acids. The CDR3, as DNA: TGTGCCACCCCGGGACAGAGTGAAAAACTGTTTTTT. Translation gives CATPGQSEKLFF.

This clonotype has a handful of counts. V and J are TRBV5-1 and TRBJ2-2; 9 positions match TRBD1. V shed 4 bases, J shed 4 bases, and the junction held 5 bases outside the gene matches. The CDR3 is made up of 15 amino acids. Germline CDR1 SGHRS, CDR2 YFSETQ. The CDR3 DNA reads TGCGCCAGCAGCCCCGGGACAGGGTTCACCGGGGAGCTGTTTTTT. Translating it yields CASSPGTGFTGELFF.

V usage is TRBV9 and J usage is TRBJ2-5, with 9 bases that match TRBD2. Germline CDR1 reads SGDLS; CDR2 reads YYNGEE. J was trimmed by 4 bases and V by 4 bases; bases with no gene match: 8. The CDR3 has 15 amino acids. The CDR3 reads CASSIGLASGETQYF. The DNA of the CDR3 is TGTGCCAGCAGCATTGGACTAGCGTCCGGAGAGACCCAGTACTTC.

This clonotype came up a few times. In DNA form, the CDR3 reads TGTGCCAGCAGTGACAGATACACTGAAGCTTTCTTT. As protein: CASSDRYTEAFF. The chain uses TRBV25-1 and TRBJ1-1; D is unclear. V lost 3 bases and J lost 3, with 5 bases in between. Germline lookup yields CDR1 MGHDK and CDR2 SYGVNS. The CDR3 spans 12 residues.

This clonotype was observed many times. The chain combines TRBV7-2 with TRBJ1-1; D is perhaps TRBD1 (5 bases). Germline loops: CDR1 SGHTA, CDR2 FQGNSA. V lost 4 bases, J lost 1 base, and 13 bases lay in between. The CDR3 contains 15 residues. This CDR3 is CASSSKGRANTEAFF. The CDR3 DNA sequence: TGTGCCAGCAGCTCCAAGGGCAGGGCGAACACTGAAGCTTTCTTT. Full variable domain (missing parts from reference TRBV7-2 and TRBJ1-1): GAGVSQSPSNKVTEKGKDVELRCDPISGHTALYWYRQSLGQGLEFLIYFQGNSAPDKSGLPSDRFSAERTGGSVSTLTIQRTQQEDSAVYLCASSSKGRANTEAFFGQGTRLTVV.

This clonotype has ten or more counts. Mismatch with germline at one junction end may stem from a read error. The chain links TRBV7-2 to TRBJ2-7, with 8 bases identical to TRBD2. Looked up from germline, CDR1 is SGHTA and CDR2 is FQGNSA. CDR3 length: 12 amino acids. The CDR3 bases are TGTGCCAGCAGCCTAAGTACTAGCGGACTAGTCTTC. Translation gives CASSLSTSGLVF. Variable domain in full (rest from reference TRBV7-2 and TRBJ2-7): GAGVSQSPSNKVTEKGKDVELRCDPISGHTALYWYRQSLGQGLEFLIYFQGNSAPDKSGLPSDRFSAERTGGSVSTLTIQRTQQEDSAVYLCASSLSTSGLVFGPGTRLTVT.

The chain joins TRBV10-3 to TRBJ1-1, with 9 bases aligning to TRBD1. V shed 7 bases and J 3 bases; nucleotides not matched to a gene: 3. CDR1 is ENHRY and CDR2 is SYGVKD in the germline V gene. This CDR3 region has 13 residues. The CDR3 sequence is CAITRTGDTEAFF. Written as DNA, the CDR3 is TGTGCCATCACCCGGACAGGGGACACTGAAGCTTTCTTT.

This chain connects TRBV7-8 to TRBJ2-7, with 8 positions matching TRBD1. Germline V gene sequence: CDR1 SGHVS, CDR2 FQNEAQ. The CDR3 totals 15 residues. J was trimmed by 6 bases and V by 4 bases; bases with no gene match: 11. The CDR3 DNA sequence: TGTGCCAGCAGCTACGGACAGGGAGGCCCTAGCGAGCAGTACTTC. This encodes CASSYGQGGPSEQYF.